These 24 T cell receptor beta chains were sequenced from one sample in a study of cytomegalovirus exposure and HLA in healthy donors. The PCR used 60 Vbeta and 13 Jbeta primers. The repertoire was sequenced with immunoSEQ multiplex PCR; TCRdb's copy has only in-frame clones and lacks some. The sample has approximately 6,800 clones, 51% seen once. Material: PBMCs. These TCRs come from a man between 25 and 39 years old in good health and CMV-seropositive.

The table lists this clone with a few counts. This chain connects TRBV10-3 to TRBJ2-5; 13 bases are a match to TRBD2. The CDR3 spans 16 residues. Germline CDR1 is ENHRY and CDR2 is SYGVKD. Losses at the gene ends were 2 bases for V and 13 bases for J; bases not matched to a gene: 13. In DNA, the CDR3 is TGTGCCATCAGTGAGGGTACTAGCGGGAGGGCCGCCCCCCGGTACTTC. Residues: CAISEGTSGRAAPRYF.

J is TRBJ2-3 and V is TRBV5-6; D is undetermined. V gave up 2 bases and J gave up 6 bases, with 7 bases separating them. The length of the CDR3 is 12 residues. From germline, CDR1 is SGHDT and CDR2 YYEEEE. The CDR3 DNA follows: TGTGCCAGCAGCTTAAACTCTGATACGCAGTATTTT. The encoded protein is CASSLNSDTQYF.

The V and J genes are TRBV25-1 and TRBJ2-5; weak D call: TRBD1 (5 bases). This CDR3 region has 15 residues. Between the trimmed V and J ends, which lost 2 bases and 1 base, there was a span of 11 bases. The germline V gene encodes CDR1 MGHDK and CDR2 SYGVNS. CDR3 nucleotides: TGTGCCAGCAGTGAAGAGACAGAGGTCCAAGAGACCCAGTACTTC. Its translation is CASSEETEVQETQYF.

This clone was seen once. The chain joins TRBV6-1 to TRBJ1-1, with 9 bases that match TRBD1. Germline CDR1 reads MNHNS; CDR2 reads SASEGT. Germline trimming cut 1 base from V and 5 bases from J; bases unmatched to any gene: 5. The CDR3 covers 15 residues. The CDR3 DNA follows: TGTGCCAGCAGTGAAGACGGGACAGGGAAGACTGAAGCTTTCTTT. Protein product: CASSEDGTGKTEAFF.

J is TRBJ1-5 and V is TRBV6-5; the D gene is possibly TRBD1 (5 bases). The CDR3 length is 14 residues. Trimming removed 0 bases at V and 3 bases at J, with 6 bases between. CDR1 is MNHEY and CDR2 is SVGAGI in the germline V gene. This CDR3 is CASSYSGANQPQHF. In nucleotides, the CDR3 is TGTGCCAGCAGTTACTCAGGGGCCAATCAGCCCCAGCATTTT.

This rearrangement joins TRBV25-1 to TRBJ2-2; D is possibly TRBD1 (6 bases). Trimming removed 3 bases at V and 2 bases at J, with 10 bases between. Germline CDR1 is MGHDK and CDR2 is SYGVNS. This CDR3 comprises 15 residues. CDR3 bases: TGTGCCAGCAGTGATCTGGACAGAAACACCGGGGAGCTGTTTTTT. Amino acid sequence: CASSDLDRNTGELFF.

By share, this clone ranks as medium-sized. This chain links TRBV25-1 with TRBJ2-6; TRBD1 aligns across 11 bases. Germline V gene sequence: CDR1 MGHDK, CDR2 SYGVNS. Trimming removed 8 bases from V and 2 bases from J; junction bases left unmatched: 2. The CDR3 is 15 amino acids. The CDR3 bases are TGTGCCAGCGGACAGGGGGCGCCTGGGGCCAACGTCCTGACTTTC. This codes for CASGQGAPGANVLTF.

This clone was seen more than once but under ten times. The genes are TRBV14 and TRBJ1-1; a possible D gene is TRBD1 (5 bases). CDR1 and CDR2 (germline): SGHDN, FVKESK. The V gene lost 2 bases and the J gene lost 13 bases, with 14 bases spanning the gap. The CDR3 length is 12 residues. The CDR3 sequence is CASSQSRAVGFF. In DNA form, the CDR3 reads TGTGCCAGCAGCCAATCCAGGGCTGTGGGTTTCTTT.

The gene calls are TRBV14 and TRBJ1-2; 9 bases align to TRBD1. J was trimmed by 4 bases and V by 4 bases; bases with no gene match: 13. CDR3 length: 17 residues. Looked up from germline, CDR1 is SGHDN and CDR2 is FVKESK. CDR3 sequence (DNA): TGTGCCAGCAGCCCTCGAACAGGGGGCGCGTTTATCTATGGCTACACCTTC. It codes for CASSPRTGGAFIYGYTF.

The chain links TRBV18 to TRBJ1-4; D call uncertain. The CDR3 runs to 14 residues. CDR1 is KGHSH and CDR2 is LQKENI in the germline V gene. Trimming took 6 bases from V and 8 from J, leaving 16 bases between them. CDR3 DNA sequence: TGTGCCAGCTCCCCCGGGTCGGGGTCGGAAAAACTGTTTTTT. Translation gives CASSPGSGSEKLFF.

The V call is TRBV25-1, the J call TRBJ1-2; no reliable D call. The germline V gene has CDR1 MGHDK and CDR2 SYGVNS. Trimming left V 2 bases short and J 8 bases short, with 9 bases between. This CDR3 region has 12 residues. The CDR3 reads CASSEPPMGYTF. The DNA of the CDR3 is TGTGCCAGCAGTGAACCCCCTATGGGCTACACCTTC.

The V and J genes are TRBV30 and TRBJ1-2, with D possibly being TRBD1 (5 bases). Germline V gives CDR1 GTSNPN, CDR2 SVGIG (reference sequence). The CDR3 spans 13 residues. Trimming cost V 2 bases and J 2 bases, with 9 bases left between them. CDR3 residues: CAWSYRGNYGYTF. CDR3 coding DNA: TGTGCCTGGAGTTATCGGGGGAACTATGGCTACACCTTC.

This clone was counted between two and nine times. The junction departs from the called germline gene at one end, perhaps through a read error. The chain couples TRBV7-7 to TRBJ1-1, with D maybe TRBD1 (5 bases). The CDR3 covers 13 residues. Germline CDR1 SSHAT, CDR2 FNYEAQ (reference sequence). The CDR3 DNA is TGTGCTAGCAGCTCAGGACAGAACACTGAAGCTTTCTTT. Encoded protein: CASSSGQNTEAFF.

This clone was recorded a few times. The chain employs TRBV5-1 and TRBJ1-2; D not certain. Germline V gene sequence: CDR1 SGHRS, CDR2 YFSETQ. Trimming took off 0 bases at V and 10 bases at J, with 13 bases between the two ends. The CDR3 loop spans 13 amino acids. The CDR3 reads CASSLDFYGVYTF. CDR3 bases: TGCGCCAGCAGCTTGGATTTCTACGGGGTCTACACCTTC.

The chain has TRBV4-3 and TRBJ1-4, with a tentative D call TRBD1 (6 bases). CDR3 length equals 15 residues. CDR1 is LGHNA, CDR2 YSLEER, per germline. V lost 0 bases and J lost 4, with 9 bases in between. The CDR3 nucleotides read TGCGCCAGCAGCCAAGATCGAGGGGGTAATGAAAAACTGTTTTTT. Its protein product is CASSQDRGGNEKLFF.

The J gene is TRBJ2-1, the V gene TRBV11-3, with TRBD2 matching over 7 bases. Germline V gene lookup returns CDR1 SGHNT and CDR2 YENEEA. Trimming cost V 5 bases and J 2 bases; bases outside gene matches: 6. The CDR3 extends over 15 amino acids. The CDR3 loop is CASSLSSGPYNEQFF. As DNA, the CDR3 is TGTGCCAGCAGCCTGAGTAGCGGGCCCTACAATGAGCAGTTCTTC.

The chain recombines TRBV29-1 with TRBJ1-6, with D possibly being TRBD1 (5 bases). The CDR3 consists of 15 residues. Looked up from germline, CDR1 is SQVTM and CDR2 is ANQGSEA. V was trimmed by 8 bases and J by 0 bases, leaving 14 bases between them. CDR3 in DNA: TGCAGCTCCGGGACTGTTCTCTCCTATAATTCACCCCTCCACTTT. Translating it yields CSSGTVLSYNSPLHF.

This clone was recorded once. This chain connects TRBV4-3 to TRBJ1-3; the D is unclear. The CDR3 runs to 17 residues. Germline V CDR1 and CDR2: LGHNA, YSLEER. The V gene lost 0 bases and the J gene lost 0 bases, with 12 bases spanning the gap. The CDR3 DNA follows: TGCGCCAGCAGCCAAGAATATGGCTTCAACTCTGGAAACACCATATATTTT. Protein: CASSQEYGFNSGNTIYF.

The chain uses TRBV29-1 and TRBJ2-5; 7 bases line up with TRBD2. Germline trimming cut 1 base from V and 3 bases from J; bases unmatched to any gene: 20. The CDR3 covers 19 residues. CDR1 is SQVTM, CDR2 ANQGSEA, per germline. CDR3 DNA sequence: TGCAGCGTTGAAGTGTGGCGGGAGACCCAAGGCACGGCGGAAGAGACCCAGTACTTC. It specifies CSVEVWRETQGTAEETQYF.

The chain uses TRBV29-1 and TRBJ2-5; 7 bases are shared with TRBD2. Trimming cost V 7 bases and J 1 base; bases outside gene matches: 6. Germline CDR1 and CDR2: SQVTM and ANQGSEA. CDR3 length: 13 amino acids. CDR3 loop: CSAEGLLQETQYF. Written as DNA, the CDR3 is TGCAGCGCTGAGGGACTACTCCAAGAGACCCAGTACTTC.

The rearrangement links TRBV10-3 to TRBJ1-2; a weak D match, TRBD1 (5 bases). CDR1 ENHRY and CDR2 SYGVKD come from the germline V gene. Trimming removed 2 bases from V and 6 bases from J, with 10 bases in between. This CDR3 region has 13 residues. CDR3 sequence: CAISERGVDGYTF. CDR3 nucleotide sequence: TGTGCCATCAGTGAGAGGGGCGTAGATGGCTACACCTTC.

This clone is labeled as medium-sized (0.01 to 0.1%). The chain links TRBV28 to TRBJ1-4, with no clear D. The V and J ends lost 3 bases and 6 bases respectively, with 11 bases between them. Germline V CDR1 and CDR2: MDHEN, SYDVKM. This CDR3 is 14 amino acids long. This chain's CDR3 is CASSFESPDEKLFF. The CDR3 nucleotides are TGTGCCAGCAGTTTTGAGTCTCCCGATGAAAAACTGTTTTTT.

The V call is TRBV7-2, the J call TRBJ1-2, with D hard to call. V gave up 6 bases and J gave up 5 bases, with 4 bases separating them. The CDR3 covers 10 residues. Looked up from germline, CDR1 is SGHTA and CDR2 is FQGNSA. The CDR3 sequence: CASSSYGYTF. The CDR3 DNA follows: TGTGCCAGCAGTTCGTATGGCTACACCTTC.

The chain recombines TRBV4-2 with TRBJ1-6, with 8 bases identical to TRBD1. Trimming removed 3 bases from V and 6 bases from J; junction bases left unmatched: 7. The germline V gene has CDR1 LGHNA and CDR2 YNFKEQ. This CDR3 contains 16 residues. The CDR3 region has the DNA TGTGCCAGCAGCCAGGAGACAGGACAGGGTAATTCACCCCTCCACTTT. Its translation: CASSQETGQGNSPLHF.